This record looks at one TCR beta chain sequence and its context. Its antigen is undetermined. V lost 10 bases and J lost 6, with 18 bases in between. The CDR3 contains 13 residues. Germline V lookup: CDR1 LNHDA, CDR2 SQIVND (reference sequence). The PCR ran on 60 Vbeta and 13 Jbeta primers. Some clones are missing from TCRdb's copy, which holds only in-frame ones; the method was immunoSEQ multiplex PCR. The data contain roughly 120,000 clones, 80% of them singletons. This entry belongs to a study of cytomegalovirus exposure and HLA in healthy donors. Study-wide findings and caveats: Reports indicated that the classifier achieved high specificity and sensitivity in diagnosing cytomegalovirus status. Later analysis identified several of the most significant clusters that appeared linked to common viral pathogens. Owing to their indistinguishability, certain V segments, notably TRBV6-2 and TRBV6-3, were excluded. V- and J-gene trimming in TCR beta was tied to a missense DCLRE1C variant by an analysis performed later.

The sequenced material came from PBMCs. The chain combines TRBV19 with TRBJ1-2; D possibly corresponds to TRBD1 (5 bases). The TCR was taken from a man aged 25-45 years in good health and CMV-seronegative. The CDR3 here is CAIRPGGGDGYTF. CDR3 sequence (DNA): TGTGCCATCCGACCCGGGGGAGGGGATGGCTACACCTTC.